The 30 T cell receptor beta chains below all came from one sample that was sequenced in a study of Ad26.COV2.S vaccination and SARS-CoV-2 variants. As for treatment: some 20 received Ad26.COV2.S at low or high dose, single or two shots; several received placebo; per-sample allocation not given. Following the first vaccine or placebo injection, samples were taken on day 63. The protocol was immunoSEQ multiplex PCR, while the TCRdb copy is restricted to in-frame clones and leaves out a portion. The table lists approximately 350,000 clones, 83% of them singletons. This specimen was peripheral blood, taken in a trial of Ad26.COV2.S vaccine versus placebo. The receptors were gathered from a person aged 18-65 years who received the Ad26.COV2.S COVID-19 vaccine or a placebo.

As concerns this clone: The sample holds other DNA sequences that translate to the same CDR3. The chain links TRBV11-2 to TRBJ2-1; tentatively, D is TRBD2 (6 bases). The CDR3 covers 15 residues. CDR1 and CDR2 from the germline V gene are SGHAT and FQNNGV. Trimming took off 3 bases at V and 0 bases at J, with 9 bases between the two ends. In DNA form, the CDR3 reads TGTGCCAGCAGCTTTAGTAGCGGCTCCTACAATGAGCAGTTCTTC. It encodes CASSFSSGSYNEQFF.

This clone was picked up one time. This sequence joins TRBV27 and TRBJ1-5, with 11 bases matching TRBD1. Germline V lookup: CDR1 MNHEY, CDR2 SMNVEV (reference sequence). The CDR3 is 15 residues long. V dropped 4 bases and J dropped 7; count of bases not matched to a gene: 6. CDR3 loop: CASSSGQGARQPQHF. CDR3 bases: TGTGCCAGCAGTTCAGGACAGGGGGCTAGGCAGCCCCAGCATTTT.

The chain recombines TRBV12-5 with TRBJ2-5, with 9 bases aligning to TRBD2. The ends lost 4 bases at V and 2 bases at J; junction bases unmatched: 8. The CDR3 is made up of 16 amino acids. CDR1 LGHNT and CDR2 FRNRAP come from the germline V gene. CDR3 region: CASGSGAGGWQETQYF. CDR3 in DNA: TGTGCTAGTGGTTCGGGAGCGGGGGGTTGGCAAGAGACCCAGTACTTC.

In DNA, the CDR3 is TGTGCCAGCAGTTTATCAGGGACTGGTGGAAACACCATATATTTT. Translation: CASSLSGTGGNTIYF. The genes are TRBV27 and TRBJ1-3, with TRBD1 as a possible D gene (5 bases). Germline values: CDR1 MNHEY, CDR2 SMNVEV (reference sequence). The CDR3 is made up of 15 amino acids. Between the trimmed V and J ends, which lost 0 bases and 3 bases, there was a span of 9 bases.

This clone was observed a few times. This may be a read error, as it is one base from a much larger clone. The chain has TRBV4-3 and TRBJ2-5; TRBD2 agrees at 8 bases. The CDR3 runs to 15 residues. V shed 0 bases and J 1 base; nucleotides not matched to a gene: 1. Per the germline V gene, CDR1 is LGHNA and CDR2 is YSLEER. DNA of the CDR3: TGCGCCAGCAGCCAAGATCGGGGGGGCCAAGAGACCCAGTACTTC. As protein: CASSQDRGGQETQYF.

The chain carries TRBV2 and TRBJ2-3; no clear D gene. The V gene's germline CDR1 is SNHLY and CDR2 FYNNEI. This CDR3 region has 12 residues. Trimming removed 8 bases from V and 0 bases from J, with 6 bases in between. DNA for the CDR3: TGTGCCAGCGGACCCAGCACAGATACGCAGTATTTT. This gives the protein CASGPSTDTQYF.

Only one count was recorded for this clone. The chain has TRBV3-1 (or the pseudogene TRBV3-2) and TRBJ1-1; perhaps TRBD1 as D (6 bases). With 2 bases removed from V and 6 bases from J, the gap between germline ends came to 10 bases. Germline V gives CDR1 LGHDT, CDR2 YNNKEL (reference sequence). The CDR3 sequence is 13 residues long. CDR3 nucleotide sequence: TGTGCCAGCAGCCAAACGACAGGCCCTGAAGCTTTCTTT. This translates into CASSQTTGPEAFF.

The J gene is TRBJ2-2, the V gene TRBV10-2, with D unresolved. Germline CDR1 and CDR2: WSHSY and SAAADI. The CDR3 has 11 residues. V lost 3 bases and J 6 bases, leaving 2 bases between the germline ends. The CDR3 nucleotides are TGCGCCAGCAGTGATCCCGGGGAGCTGTTTTTT. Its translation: CASSDPGELFF.

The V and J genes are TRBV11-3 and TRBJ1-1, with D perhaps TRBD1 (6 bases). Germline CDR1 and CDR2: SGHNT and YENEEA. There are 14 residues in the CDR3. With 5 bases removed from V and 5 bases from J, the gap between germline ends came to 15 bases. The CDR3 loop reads CASSPQGSGTEAFF. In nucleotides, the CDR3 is TGTGCCAGCAGCCCACAGGGTAGCGGGACTGAAGCTTTCTTT.

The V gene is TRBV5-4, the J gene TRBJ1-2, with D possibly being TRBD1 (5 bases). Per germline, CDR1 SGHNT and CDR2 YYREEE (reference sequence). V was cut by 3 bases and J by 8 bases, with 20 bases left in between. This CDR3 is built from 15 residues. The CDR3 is CASSSPSAGVGGYTF. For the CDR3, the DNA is TGTGCCAGCAGCTCTCCTTCAGCGGGGGTAGGCGGCTACACCTTC. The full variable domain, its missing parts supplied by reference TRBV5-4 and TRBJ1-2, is ETGVTQSPTHLIKTRGQQVTLRCSSQSGHNTVSWYQQALGQGPQFIFQYYREEENGRGNFPPRFSGLQFPNYSSELNVNALELDDSALYLCASSSPSAGVGGYTFGSGTRLTVV.

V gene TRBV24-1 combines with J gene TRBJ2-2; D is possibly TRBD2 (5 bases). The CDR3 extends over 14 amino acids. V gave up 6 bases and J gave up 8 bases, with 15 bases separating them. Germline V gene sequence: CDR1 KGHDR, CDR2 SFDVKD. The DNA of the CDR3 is TGTGCCACCAGTCCAGCCGGGCGACTAGGGGAGCTGTTTTTT. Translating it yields CATSPAGRLGELFF.

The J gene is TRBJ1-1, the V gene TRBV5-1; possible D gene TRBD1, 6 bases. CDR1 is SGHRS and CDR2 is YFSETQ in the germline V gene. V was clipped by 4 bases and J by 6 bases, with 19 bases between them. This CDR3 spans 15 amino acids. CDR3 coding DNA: TGCGCCAGCAGCAAGAGCGTCGCTGAGGGGGCTGAAGCTTTCTTT. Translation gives CASSKSVAEGAEAFF.

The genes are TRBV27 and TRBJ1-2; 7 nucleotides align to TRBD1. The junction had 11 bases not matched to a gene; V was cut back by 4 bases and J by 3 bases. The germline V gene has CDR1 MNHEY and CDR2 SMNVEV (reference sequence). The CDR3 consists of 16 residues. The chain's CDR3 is CASSSPRTGLYYGYTF. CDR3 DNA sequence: TGTGCCAGCAGTTCACCCCGGACAGGTCTTTACTATGGCTACACCTTC.

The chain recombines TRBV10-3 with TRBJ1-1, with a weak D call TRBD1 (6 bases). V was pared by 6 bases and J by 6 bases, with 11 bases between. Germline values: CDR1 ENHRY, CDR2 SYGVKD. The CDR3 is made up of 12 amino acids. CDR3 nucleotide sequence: TGTGCCATCAGGAACACAGGGCCTGAAGCTTTCTTT. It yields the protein CAIRNTGPEAFF.

CDR3 DNA: TGTGCCAGCTATAAAGGGAGACCGAACACCGGGGAGCTGTTTTTT. Protein product: CASYKGRPNTGELFF. The chain uses TRBV6-6 and TRBJ2-2; D might be TRBD2 (5 bases). Per the germline V gene, CDR1 is MNHNY and CDR2 is SVGAGI (reference sequence). Trimming removed 8 bases at V and 0 bases at J, with 13 bases between. The CDR3 is 15 amino acids.

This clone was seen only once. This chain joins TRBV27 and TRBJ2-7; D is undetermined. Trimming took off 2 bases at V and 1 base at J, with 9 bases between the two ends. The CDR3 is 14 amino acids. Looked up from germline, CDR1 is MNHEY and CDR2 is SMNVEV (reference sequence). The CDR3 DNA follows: TGTGCCAGCAGTTTAGTGGTCTCGTCCTACGAGCAGTACTTC. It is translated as CASSLVVSSYEQYF.

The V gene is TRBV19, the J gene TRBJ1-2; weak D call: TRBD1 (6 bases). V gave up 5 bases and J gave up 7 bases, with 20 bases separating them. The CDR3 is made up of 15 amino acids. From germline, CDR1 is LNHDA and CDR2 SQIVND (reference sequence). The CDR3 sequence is CASSSRYPGDSGYTF. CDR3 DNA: TGTGCCAGTAGTTCCCGCTACCCAGGGGACTCTGGCTACACCTTC.

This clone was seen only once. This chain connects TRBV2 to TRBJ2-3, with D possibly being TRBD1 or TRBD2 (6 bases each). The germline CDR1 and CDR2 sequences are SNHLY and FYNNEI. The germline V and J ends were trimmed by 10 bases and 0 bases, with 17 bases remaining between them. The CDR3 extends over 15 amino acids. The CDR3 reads CATESQGLSTDTQYF. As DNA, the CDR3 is TGTGCCACCGAATCACAGGGACTTAGCACAGATACGCAGTATTTT.

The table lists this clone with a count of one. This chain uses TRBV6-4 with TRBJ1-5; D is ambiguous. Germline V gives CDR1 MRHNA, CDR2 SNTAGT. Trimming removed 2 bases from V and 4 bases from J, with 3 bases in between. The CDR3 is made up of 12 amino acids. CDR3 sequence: CASSDGNQPQHF. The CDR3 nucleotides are TGTGCCAGCAGTGACGGGAATCAGCCCCAGCATTTT.

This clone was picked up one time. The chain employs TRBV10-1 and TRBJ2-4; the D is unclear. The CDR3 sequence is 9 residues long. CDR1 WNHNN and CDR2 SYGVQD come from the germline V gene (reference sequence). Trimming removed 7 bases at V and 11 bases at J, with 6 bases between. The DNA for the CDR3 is TGCGCCAGCATCGCGCTTCAGTACTTC. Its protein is CASIALQYF.

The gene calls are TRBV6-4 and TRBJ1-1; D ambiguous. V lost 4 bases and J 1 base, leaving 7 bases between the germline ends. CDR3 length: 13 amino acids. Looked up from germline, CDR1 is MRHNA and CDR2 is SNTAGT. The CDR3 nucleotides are TGTGCCAGCAGTGTGCGGCGGAACACTGAAGCTTTCTTT. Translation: CASSVRRNTEAFF.

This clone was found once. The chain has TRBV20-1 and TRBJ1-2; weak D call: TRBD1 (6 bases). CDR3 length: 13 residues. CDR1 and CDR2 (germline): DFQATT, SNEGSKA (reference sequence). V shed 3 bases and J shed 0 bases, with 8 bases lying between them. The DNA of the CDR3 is TGCAGTGCTAGTGCAGGGGCTAACTATGGCTACACCTTC. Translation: CSASAGANYGYTF.

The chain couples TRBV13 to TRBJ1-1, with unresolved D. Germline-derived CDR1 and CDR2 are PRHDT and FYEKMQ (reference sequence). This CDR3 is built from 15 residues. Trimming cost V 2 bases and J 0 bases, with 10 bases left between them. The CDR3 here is CASSLRVSLNTEAFF. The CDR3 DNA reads TGTGCCAGCAGCTTACGTGTGAGTCTGAACACTGAAGCTTTCTTT.

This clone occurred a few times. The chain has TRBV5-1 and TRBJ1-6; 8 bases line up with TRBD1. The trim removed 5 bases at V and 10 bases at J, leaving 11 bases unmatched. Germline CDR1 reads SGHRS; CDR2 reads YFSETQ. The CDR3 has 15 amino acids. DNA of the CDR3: TGCGCCAGCAGAGAAACCGGGACAGGCGGATCACCCCTCCACTTT. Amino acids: CASRETGTGGSPLHF. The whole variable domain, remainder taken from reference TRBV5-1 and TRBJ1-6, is KAGVTQTPRYLIKTRGQQVTLSCSPISGHRSVSWYQQTPGQGLQFLFEYFSETQRNKGNFPGRFSGRQFSNSRSEMNVSTLELGDSALYLCASRETGTGGSPLHFGNGTRLTVT.

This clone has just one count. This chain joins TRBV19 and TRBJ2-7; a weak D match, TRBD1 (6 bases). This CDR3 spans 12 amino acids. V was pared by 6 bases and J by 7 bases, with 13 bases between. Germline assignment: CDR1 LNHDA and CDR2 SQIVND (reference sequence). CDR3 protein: CASRPHQGEQYF. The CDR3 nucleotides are TGTGCCAGTAGACCCCATCAGGGGGAGCAGTACTTC.

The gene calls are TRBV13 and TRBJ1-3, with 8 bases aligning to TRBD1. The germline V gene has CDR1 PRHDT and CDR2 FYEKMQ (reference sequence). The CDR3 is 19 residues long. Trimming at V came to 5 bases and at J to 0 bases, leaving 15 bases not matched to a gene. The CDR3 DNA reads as TGTGCCAGCAGCCCAGAATCGACAGGGGCTAATCCCTCTGGAAACACCATATATTTT. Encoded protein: CASSPESTGANPSGNTIYF.

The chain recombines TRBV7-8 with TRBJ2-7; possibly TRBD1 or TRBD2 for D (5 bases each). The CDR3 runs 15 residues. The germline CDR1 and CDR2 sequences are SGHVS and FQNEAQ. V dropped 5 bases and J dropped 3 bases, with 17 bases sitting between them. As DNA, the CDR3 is TGTGCCAGCAGCCCACCGGGGCTAATGGTCTACGAGCAGTACTTC. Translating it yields CASSPPGLMVYEQYF.

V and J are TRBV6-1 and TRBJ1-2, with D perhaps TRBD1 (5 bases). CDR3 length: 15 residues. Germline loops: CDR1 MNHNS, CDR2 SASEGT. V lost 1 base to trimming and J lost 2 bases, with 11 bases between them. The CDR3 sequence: CASSEGRGRNYGYTF. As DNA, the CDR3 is TGTGCCAGCAGTGAAGGAAGGGGACGGAACTATGGCTACACCTTC.

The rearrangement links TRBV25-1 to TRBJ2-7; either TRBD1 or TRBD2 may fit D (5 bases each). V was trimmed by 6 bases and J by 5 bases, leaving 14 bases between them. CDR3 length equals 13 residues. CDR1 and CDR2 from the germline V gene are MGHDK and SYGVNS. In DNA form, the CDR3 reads TGTGCCAGCAGGGGGGTAGTTGCCCACGAGCAGTACTTC. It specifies CASRGVVAHEQYF.

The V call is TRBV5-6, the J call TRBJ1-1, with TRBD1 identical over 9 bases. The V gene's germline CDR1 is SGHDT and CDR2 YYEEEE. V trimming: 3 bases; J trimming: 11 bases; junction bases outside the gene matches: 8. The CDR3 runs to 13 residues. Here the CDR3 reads CASSWDREHRAFF. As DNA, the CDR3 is TGTGCCAGCAGCTGGGACAGGGAACATCGGGCTTTCTTT.